This TCR beta chain was obtained from a study of cytomegalovirus exposure and HLA in healthy donors. Overall study results and limits: Overall, approximately 150 TCR beta chains were annotated as cytomegalovirus-associated.

Use of 60 Vbeta and 13 Jbeta primers characterized the PCR. Measured with immunoSEQ multiplex PCR; TCRdb has only the in-frame clones, and not every one. Of 90,000 to 120,000 clones in the sample, 77% are singletons; the top ten hold around 4%. From germline, CDR1 is KGHSH and CDR2 LQKENI. Trimming cost V 3 bases and J 2 bases, with 11 bases left between them. The CDR3 loop spans 14 amino acids. Regarding this clone: What it binds is unknown.

J is TRBJ2-7 and V is TRBV18; TRBD1 is a possible D gene (6 bases). The sequence was obtained from a male donor in good health and CMV-seronegative. Sequencing was performed on PBMCs. Written as DNA, the CDR3 is TGTGCCAGCTCACCGGGGGACAAAGCCTACGAGCAGTACTTC. This sequence encodes CASSPGDKAYEQYF.